This TCR beta chain was documented in a study of human T cells and chemical hapten exposure. CDR3 length equals 16 residues. The V gene's germline CDR1 is MNHEY and CDR2 SVGAGI. Trimming at V came to 7 bases and at J to 1 base, leaving 5 bases not matched to a gene. Via MiXCR, TCRdb re-called the RACE reads, giving one row per CDR3 protein. The sample has some 97,000 distinct CDR3 sequences; roughly 27% are singletons. This sample's time point: patch test 3, about 24 weeks after DPC sensitization. Treatment in this sample: therapeutic diphenylcyclopropenone sensitization with weekly scalp DPC. Each patch-test visit's blood sample preceded patch application. Researchers extracted total RNA from unfractionated whole blood.

This clonotype was obtained from a man aged 40-49 years with alopecia areata. Some clones in this sample may be carry-over from other donors' samples. The specimen comprised whole blood, sampled in connection with sensitization to the hapten diphenylcyclopropenone (DPC). The V and J genes are TRBV6-5 and TRBJ2-1, with 12 bases matching TRBD2. The CDR3 region has the DNA TGTGCCAGCACCCGAGGACTAGCGGGATCCTACAATGAGCAGTTCTTC. Protein product: CASTRGLAGSYNEQFF.